A single TCR beta chain is shown here with its context. Antigen specificity is unknown. Germline CDR1 reads SNHLY; CDR2 reads FYNNEI. V lost 1 base to trimming and J lost 1 base, with 10 bases between them. This CDR3 has 15 amino acids. The data belong to a study of beta chain features in type 1 diabetes. Study at large: Summed over all samples, the examined sorted cells came to roughly 110,000,000. General study results and limits: Healthy donors had naive, central memory and Treg TCRB repertoires that appeared less similar than those seen among patients. Shorter TCRB CDR3s, moderately but significantly so, were found in Type 1 diabetes patients in all four CD4+ subsets.

Purity of each sorted population was above 95%. The sequenced template was cDNA made from the entire isolated RNA. Sequencing was performed with immunoSEQ multiplex PCR; in TCRdb, only in-frame clones are kept and a portion is missing. There are roughly 700,000 clones in the sample; roughly 12% occur only once, and less than 0.025% lies in the top ten. The chain carries TRBV2 and TRBJ1-1; possibly TRBD1 for D (5 bases). The sequencing sample was made of naive CD4+ T cells from blood. The sequence derives from a man between 18 and 29 years old with type 1 diabetes. The CDR3, as DNA: TGTGCCAGCAGTGAAGGCCAAGGACAGAACACTGAAGCTTTCTTT. Its protein product is CASSEGQGQNTEAFF.